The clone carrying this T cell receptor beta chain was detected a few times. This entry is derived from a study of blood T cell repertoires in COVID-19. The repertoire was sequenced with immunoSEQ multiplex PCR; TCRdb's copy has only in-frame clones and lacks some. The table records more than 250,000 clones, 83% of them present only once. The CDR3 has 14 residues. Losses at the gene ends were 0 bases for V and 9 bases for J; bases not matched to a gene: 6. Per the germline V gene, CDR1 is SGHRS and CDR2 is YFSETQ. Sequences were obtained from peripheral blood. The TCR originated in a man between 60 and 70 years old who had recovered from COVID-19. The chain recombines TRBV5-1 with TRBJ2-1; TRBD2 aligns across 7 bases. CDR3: CASSLALAVGEQFF. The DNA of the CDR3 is TGCGCCAGCAGCTTGGCCCTAGCGGTAGGTGAGCAGTTCTTC. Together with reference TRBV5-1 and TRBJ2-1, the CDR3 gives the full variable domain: KAGVTQTPRYLIKTRGQQVTLSCSPISGHRSVSWYQQTPGQGLQFLFEYFSETQRNKGNFPGRFSGRQFSNSRSEMNVSTLELGDSALYLCASSLALAVGEQFFGPGTRLTVL.